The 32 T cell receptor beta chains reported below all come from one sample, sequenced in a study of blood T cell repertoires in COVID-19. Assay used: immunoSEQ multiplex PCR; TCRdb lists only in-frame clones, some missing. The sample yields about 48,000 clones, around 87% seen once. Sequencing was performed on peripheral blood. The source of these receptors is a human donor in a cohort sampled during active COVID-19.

The CDR3 protein is CASSYRGFGNTIYF. CDR3 DNA sequence: TGTGCCAGCAGCTACAGGGGTTTCGGAAACACCATATATTTT. The genes are TRBV5-6 and TRBJ1-3; 7 positions agree with TRBD1. Per germline, CDR1 SGHDT and CDR2 YYEEEE. The V and J ends lost 3 bases and 4 bases, in that order; junction bases with no gene match: 4. CDR3 length: 14 residues.

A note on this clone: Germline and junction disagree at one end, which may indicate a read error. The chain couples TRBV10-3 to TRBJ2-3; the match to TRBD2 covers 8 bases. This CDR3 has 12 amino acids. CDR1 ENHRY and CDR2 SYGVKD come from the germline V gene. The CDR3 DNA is TGTGCCATCAGTGAGTCCGGGACTAGAACAAATTTT. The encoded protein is CAISESGTRTNF.

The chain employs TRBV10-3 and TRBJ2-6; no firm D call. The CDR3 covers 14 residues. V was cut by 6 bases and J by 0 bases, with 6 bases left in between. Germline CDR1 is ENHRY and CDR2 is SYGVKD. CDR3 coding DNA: TGTGCCATCAGATCAGACTCTGGGGCCAACGTCCTGACTTTC. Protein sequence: CAIRSDSGANVLTF.

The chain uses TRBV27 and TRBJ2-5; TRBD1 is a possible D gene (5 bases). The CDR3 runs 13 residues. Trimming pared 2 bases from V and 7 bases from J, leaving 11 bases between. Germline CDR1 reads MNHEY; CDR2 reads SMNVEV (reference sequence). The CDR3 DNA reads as TGTGCCAGCAGTTTAAGGGGATCAGGGACCCAGTACTTC. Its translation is CASSLRGSGTQYF.

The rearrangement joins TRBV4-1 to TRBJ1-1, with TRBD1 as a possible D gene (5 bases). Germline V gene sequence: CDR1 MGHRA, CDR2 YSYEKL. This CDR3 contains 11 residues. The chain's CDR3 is CATQRGTEAFF. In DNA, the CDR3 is TGCGCAACTCAGCGGGGGACTGAAGCTTTCTTT.

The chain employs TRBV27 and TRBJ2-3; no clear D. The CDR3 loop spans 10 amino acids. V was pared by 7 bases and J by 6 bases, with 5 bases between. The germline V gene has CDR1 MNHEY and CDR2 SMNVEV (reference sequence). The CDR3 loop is CASTRDTQYF. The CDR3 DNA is TGTGCCAGCACCCGGGATACGCAGTATTTT.

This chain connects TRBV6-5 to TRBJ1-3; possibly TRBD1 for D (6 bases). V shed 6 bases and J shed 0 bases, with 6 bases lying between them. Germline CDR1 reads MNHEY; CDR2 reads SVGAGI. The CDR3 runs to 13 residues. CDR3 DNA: TGTGCCAGCAGGGACAGCTCTGGAAACACCATATATTTT. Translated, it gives CASRDSSGNTIYF.

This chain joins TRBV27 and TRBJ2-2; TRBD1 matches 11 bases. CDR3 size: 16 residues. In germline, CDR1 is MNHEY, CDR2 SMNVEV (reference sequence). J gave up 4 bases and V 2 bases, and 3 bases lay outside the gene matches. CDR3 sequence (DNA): TGTGCCAGCAGTTTAGGGACAGGGGGACGCACCGGGGAGCTGTTTTTT. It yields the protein CASSLGTGGRTGELFF.

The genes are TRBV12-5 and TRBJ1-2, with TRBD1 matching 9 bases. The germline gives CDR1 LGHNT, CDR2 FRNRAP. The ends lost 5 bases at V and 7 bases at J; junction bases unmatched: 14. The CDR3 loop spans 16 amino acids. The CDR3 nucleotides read TGTGCTAGTGGTCCTTCCCGGGACAGGGTTGCCGTTGGCTACACCTTC. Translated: CASGPSRDRVAVGYTF.

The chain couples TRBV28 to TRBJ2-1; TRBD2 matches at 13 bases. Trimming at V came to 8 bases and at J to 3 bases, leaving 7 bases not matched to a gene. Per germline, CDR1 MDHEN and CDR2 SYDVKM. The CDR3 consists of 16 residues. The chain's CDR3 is CASVTGLAGLYNEQFF. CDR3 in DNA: TGTGCCAGCGTAACGGGACTAGCGGGACTCTACAATGAGCAGTTCTTC.

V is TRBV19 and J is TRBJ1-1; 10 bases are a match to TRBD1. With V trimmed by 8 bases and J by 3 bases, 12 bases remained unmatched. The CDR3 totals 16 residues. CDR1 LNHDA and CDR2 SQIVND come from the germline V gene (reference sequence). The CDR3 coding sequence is TGTGCCAGTTTCTCCCCCCCCGGGACAGGGGACACTGAAGCTTTCTTT. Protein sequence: CASFSPPGTGDTEAFF.

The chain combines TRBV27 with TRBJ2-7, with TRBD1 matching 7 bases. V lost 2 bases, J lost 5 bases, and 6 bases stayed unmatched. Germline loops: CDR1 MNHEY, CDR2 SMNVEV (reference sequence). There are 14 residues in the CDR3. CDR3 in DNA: TGTGCCAGCAGTTTACGACAGGGTACCAACGAGCAGTACTTC. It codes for CASSLRQGTNEQYF.

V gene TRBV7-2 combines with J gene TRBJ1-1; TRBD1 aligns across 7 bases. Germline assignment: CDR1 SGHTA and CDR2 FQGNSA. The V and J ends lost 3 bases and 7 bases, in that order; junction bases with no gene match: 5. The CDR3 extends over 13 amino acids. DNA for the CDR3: TGTGCCAGCAGCTTGGGACAGAGAGATGAAGCTTTCTTT. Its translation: CASSLGQRDEAFF.

DNA of the CDR3: TGTGCCAGCAGCCTGGTGGTTTCGGGGGGCCAGAGCTCACCCCTCCACTTT. Amino acids: CASSLVVSGGQSSPLHF. The chain is built from TRBV5-6 and TRBJ1-6; perhaps TRBD1 as D (6 bases). Germline V CDR1 and CDR2: SGHDT, YYEEEE. V gave up 4 bases and J gave up 10 bases, with 24 bases separating them. This CDR3 comprises 17 residues.

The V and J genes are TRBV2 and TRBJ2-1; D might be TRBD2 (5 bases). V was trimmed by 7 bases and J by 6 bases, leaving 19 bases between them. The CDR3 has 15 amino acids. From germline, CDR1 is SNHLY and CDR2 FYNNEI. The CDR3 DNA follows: TGTGCCAGCACACGCGAAGGACTTAGCCGCAATGAGCAGTTCTTC. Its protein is CASTREGLSRNEQFF.

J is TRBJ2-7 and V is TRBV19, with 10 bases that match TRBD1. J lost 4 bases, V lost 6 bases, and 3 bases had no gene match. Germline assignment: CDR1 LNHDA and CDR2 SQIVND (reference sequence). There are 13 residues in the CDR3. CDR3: CASSRDRGYEQYF. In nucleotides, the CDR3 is TGTGCCAGTAGCCGGGACAGGGGTTACGAGCAGTACTTC.

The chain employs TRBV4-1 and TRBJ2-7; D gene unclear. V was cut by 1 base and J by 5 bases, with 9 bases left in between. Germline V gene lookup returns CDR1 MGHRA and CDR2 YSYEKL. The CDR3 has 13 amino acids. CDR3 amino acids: CASSQAQVHEQYF. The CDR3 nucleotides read TGCGCCAGCAGCCAAGCTCAGGTCCACGAGCAGTACTTC.

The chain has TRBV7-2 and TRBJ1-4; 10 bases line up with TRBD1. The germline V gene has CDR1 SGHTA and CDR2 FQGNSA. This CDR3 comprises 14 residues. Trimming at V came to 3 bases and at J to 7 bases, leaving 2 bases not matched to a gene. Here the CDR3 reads CASSFDRGREKLFF. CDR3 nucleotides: TGTGCCAGCAGCTTTGACAGGGGGCGTGAAAAACTGTTTTTT.

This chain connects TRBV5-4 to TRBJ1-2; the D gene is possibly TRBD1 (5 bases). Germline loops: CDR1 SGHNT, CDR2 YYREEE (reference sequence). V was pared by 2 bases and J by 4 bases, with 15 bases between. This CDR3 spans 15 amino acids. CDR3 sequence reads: CASSLEGPGIYGYTF. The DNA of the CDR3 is TGTGCCAGCAGCTTAGAAGGCCCAGGGATCTATGGCTACACCTTC.

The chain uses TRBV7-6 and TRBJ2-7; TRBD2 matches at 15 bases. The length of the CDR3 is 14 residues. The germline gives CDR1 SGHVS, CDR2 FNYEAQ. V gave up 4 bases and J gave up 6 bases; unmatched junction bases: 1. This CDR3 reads CASSSGLAGGEQYF. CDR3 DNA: TGTGCCAGCAGCTCGGGACTAGCGGGAGGCGAGCAGTACTTC.

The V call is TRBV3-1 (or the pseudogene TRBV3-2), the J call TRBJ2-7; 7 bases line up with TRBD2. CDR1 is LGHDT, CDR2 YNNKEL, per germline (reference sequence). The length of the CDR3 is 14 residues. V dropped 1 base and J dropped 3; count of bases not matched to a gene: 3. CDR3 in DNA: TGTGCCAGCAGCCAAGCAGCGGGAAACTACGAGCAGTACTTC. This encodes CASSQAAGNYEQYF.

CDR3 bases: TGCGCCAGCAGCAGGGGCAGGGGGGATGAAAAACTGTTTTTT. Amino acids: CASSRGRGDEKLFF. The chain uses TRBV5-1 and TRBJ1-4; 7 nucleotides align to TRBD1. The CDR3 extends over 14 amino acids. Germline V gene sequence: CDR1 SGHRS, CDR2 YFSETQ. The V and J ends lost 4 bases and 6 bases, in that order; junction bases with no gene match: 6.

Here the CDR3 reads CASSYAEGQGAQETQYF. In nucleotides, the CDR3 is TGTGCCAGCAGTTACGCCGAGGGACAGGGGGCCCAAGAGACCCAGTACTTC. This chain uses TRBV6-2 or TRBV6-3 with TRBJ2-5; 12 nucleotides align to TRBD1. V lost 2 bases, J lost 1 base, and 5 bases stayed unmatched. This CDR3 has 17 amino acids. Per the germline V gene, CDR1 is MNHEY and CDR2 is SVGEGT.

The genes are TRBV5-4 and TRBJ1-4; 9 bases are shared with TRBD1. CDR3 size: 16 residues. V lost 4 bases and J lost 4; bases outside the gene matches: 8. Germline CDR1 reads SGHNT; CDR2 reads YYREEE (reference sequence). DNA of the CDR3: TGTGCCAGCAGCCTTACCGGACAGGGGATTAATGAAAAACTGTTTTTT. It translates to CASSLTGQGINEKLFF.

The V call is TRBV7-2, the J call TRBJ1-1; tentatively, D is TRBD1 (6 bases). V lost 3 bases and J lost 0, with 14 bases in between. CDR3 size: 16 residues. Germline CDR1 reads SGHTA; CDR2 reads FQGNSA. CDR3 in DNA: TGTGCCAGCAGCTTCCGACAGGCAATCATGAACACTGAAGCTTTCTTT. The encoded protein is CASSFRQAIMNTEAFF.

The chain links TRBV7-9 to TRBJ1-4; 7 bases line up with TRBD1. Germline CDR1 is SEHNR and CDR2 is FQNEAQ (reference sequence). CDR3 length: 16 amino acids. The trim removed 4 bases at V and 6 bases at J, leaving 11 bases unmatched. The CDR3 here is CASSSTNQGEYEKLFF. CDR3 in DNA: TGTGCCAGCAGCTCCACGAACCAGGGGGAGTATGAAAAACTGTTTTTT.

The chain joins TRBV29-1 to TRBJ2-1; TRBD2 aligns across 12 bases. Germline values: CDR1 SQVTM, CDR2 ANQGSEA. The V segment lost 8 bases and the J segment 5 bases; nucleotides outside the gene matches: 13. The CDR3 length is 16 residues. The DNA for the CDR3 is TGCAGCCTGTTCTCCGCTAGCGGGAGGGATAACAATGAGCAGTTCTTC. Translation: CSLFSASGRDNNEQFF.

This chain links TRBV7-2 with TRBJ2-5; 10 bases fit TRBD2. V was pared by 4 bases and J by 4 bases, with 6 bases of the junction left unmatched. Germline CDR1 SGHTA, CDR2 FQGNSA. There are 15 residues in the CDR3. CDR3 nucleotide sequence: TGTGCCAGCAGCTCGGGACTAGCGATCCCAGAGACCCAGTACTTC. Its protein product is CASSSGLAIPETQYF. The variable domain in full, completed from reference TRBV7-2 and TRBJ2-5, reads GAGVSQSPSNKVTEKGKDVELRCDPISGHTALYWYRQSLGQGLEFLIYFQGNSAPDKSGLPSDRFSAERTGGSVSTLTIQRTQQEDSAVYLCASSSGLAIPETQYFGPGTRLLVL.

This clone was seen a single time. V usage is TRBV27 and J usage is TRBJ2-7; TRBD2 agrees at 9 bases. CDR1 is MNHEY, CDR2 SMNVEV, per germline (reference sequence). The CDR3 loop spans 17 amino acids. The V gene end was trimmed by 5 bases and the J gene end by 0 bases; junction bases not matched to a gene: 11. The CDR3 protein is CASSPLRGGRASYEQYF. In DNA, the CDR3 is TGTGCCAGCAGTCCCCTTCGGGGCGGGAGGGCCTCCTACGAGCAGTACTTC.

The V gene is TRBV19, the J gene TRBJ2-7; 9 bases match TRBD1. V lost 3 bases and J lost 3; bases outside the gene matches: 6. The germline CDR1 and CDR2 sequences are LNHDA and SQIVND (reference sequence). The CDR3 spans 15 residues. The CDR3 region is CASSIRWTGDYEQYF. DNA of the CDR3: TGTGCCAGTAGTATCCGGTGGACAGGGGACTACGAGCAGTACTTC.

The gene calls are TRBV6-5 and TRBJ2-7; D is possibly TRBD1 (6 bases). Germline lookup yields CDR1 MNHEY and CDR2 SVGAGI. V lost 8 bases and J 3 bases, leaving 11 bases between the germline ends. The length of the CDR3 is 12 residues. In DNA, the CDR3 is TGTGCCAGCGACCGCAGGGGCTACGAGCAGTACTTC. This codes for CASDRRGYEQYF.

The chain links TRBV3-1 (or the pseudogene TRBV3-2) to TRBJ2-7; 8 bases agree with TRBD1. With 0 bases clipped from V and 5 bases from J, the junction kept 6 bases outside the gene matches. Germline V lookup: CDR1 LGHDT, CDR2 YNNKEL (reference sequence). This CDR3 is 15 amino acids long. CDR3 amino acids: CASSQDLSGGNEQYF. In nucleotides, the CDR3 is TGTGCCAGCAGCCAAGATCTTTCAGGGGGCAACGAGCAGTACTTC.